Listed below are T cell receptor beta chains from one sample, sequenced in a study of OX40 agonist ivuxolimab in advanced cancers. Clones were read by immunoSEQ multiplex PCR, and TCRdb kept only the in-frame ones, dropping some. The sample lists about 91,000 clones; around 87% were seen once. The specimen was CD4+ or CD8+ T cells sorted from blood, collected in a trial of the OX40 agonist ivuxolimab. Every receptor here comes from an adult with an advanced solid tumor such as melanoma, head and neck, liver or kidney cancer. Each CDR3 is given with its conserved first and last residue. The order of the fields is J gene, clone size, D gene, V gene, CDR3 DNA, CDR3 protein. A D gene is named only where the DNA matches it firmly. Clone size appears in some rows only: once, few, many, or a class for an expanded clone.

TRBJ1-1,-,-,TRBV29-1,TGCAGCGTACGGGTGGAGAACACTGAAGCTTTCTTT,CSVRVENTEAFF
TRBJ1-3,-,TRBD1,TRBV5-1,TGCGCCAGCAGCTTGACAGGGGGCATCTCTGGAAACACCATATATTTT,CASSLTGGISGNTIYF
TRBJ2-7,-,-,TRBV28,TGTGCCAGCAGTTTTGGAACCGAAGCCTACGAGCAGTACTTC,CASSFGTEAYEQYF
TRBJ2-2,-,-,TRBV30,TGTGCCTGGACCCCGGACTGGGCCGGGGAGCTGTTTTTT,CAWTPDWAGELFF
TRBJ1-2,-,-,TRBV29-1,TGCAGCCCGGACCCTAACTATGGCTACACCTTC,CSPDPNYGYTF
TRBJ1-5,-,TRBD1,TRBV10-3,TGTGCCATCAGGGACAGGGGTAGCAATCAGCCCCAGCATTTT,CAIRDRGSNQPQHF
TRBJ2-3,-,-,TRBV7-2,TGTGCCAGCAGCTTAGTAGCGGATTCTAGCACAGATACGCAGTATTTT,CASSLVADSSTDTQYF
TRBJ2-5,-,-,TRBV4-3,TGCGCCAGCAGCCAAGAGTTGGCGGGTACAGGGCTATGGCAAGAGACCCAGTACTTC,CASSQELAGTGLWQETQYF
TRBJ1-4,-,-,TRBV19,TGTGCCAGTAGTAGCGGCAGAGCCTTTCGGGATGAAAAACTGTTTTTT,CASSSGRAFRDEKLFF
TRBJ2-2,-,-,TRBV7-3,TGTGCCAGCAGCTTAACTTCAGCGACAGCGAACACCGGGGAGCTGTTTTTT,CASSLTSATANTGELFF
TRBJ2-2,-,-,TRBV19,TGTGCCAGTAGTACGCCCTTTAGGACCGGGGAGCTGTTTTTT,CASSTPFRTGELFF
TRBJ1-4,-,-,TRBV6-5,TGTGCCAGCAGTTATTCAGTGGGTGCAACTAATGAAAAACTGTTTTTT,CASSYSVGATNEKLFF
TRBJ2-2,-,TRBD2,TRBV19,TGTGCCAGTAGTTACGGGACTAGCGTTTACACCGGGGAGCTGTTTTTT,CASSYGTSVYTGELFF
TRBJ2-7,-,-,TRBV28,TGTGCCAGCAGTCGGACGGGCAGCTCCTACGAGCAGTACTTC,CASSRTGSSYEQYF
TRBJ2-1,once,TRBD2,TRBV6-5,TGTGCCAGCAGTTCCGGGACTAGCGGGAGGAATGAGCAGTTCTTC,CASSSGTSGRNEQFF
TRBJ1-1,-,TRBD1,TRBV9,TGTGCCAGCAGCGCCACACAGGGGTTGGGCACTGAAGCTTTCTTT,CASSATQGLGTEAFF
TRBJ1-1,-,-,TRBV19,TGTGCCAGTAGCATCGGGGGGAAACCCACTGAAGCTTTCTTT,CASSIGGKPTEAFF
TRBJ2-1,-,-,TRBV11-2,TGTGCCAGCAGCTTCGGCTCTCACTACAATGAGCAGTTCTTC,CASSFGSHYNEQFF
TRBJ2-1,-,-,TRBV5-4,TGTGCCAGCAGCTTGGCCACGGGAACCTACAATGAGCAGTTCTTC,CASSLATGTYNEQFF
TRBJ2-3,-,TRBD1,TRBV4-1,TGCGCCAGCAGCCAAGATTGGCAGGGGGGCACAGATACGCAGTATTTT,CASSQDWQGGTDTQYF
TRBJ2-7,-,TRBD1,TRBV27,TGTGCCAGCAGCCCCATTCAGGGGGCCCTGACCGAGCAGTACTTC,CASSPIQGALTEQYF
TRBJ1-1,once,-,TRBV18,TGTGCCAGCTCACCACCCCGCCAGGGGATTATGAACACTGAAGCTTTCTTT,CASSPPRQGIMNTEAFF
TRBJ2-1,once,TRBD2,TRBV6-1,TGTGCCAGCAATGGACTAGCGGGTACCGATAGTGAGCAGTTCTTC,CASNGLAGTDSEQFF
TRBJ2-5,-,-,TRBV5-1,TGCGCCAGCAGCTTGGGGACTGCCCAGGGGACCCAGTACTTC,CASSLGTAQGTQYF
TRBJ1-2,-,-,TRBV18,TGTGCCAGCTCCGTTCAGGGAAACTATGGCTACACCTTC,CASSVQGNYGYTF
TRBJ2-3,-,-,TRBV14,TGTGCCAGCAGCCAAGATACCACCTTTGATTCCGGGTCGCAGTATTTT,CASSQDTTFDSGSQYF
TRBJ1-1,-,-,TRBV6-6,TGTGCCAGCAGCCTTGGTTCCACAAACACTGAAGCTTTCTTT,CASSLGSTNTEAFF
TRBJ1-2,few,-,TRBV5-8,TGTGCCAGCAGCCCGTATCCTAACTATGGCTACACCTTC,CASSPYPNYGYTF
TRBJ1-1,few,-,TRBV30,TGTGCCTGGAGTGTAGGGAGGGGGAACACTGAAGCTTTCTTT,CAWSVGRGNTEAFF
TRBJ1-5,few,-,TRBV30,TGTGCCTGGAGTGCGGCCTCCGATCAGCCCCAGCATTTT,CAWSAASDQPQHF
TRBJ1-1,-,-,TRBV7-3,TGTGCGAGCTCGGCAGGGCGAAACACTGAAGCTTTCTTT,CASSAGRNTEAFF
TRBJ1-1,-,TRBD1,TRBV5-1,TGCGCCAGCAGCTGGGACAGTCTGGCCACTGAAGCTTTCTTT,CASSWDSLATEAFF
TRBJ1-2,-,-,TRBV6-1,TGTGCCAGCGTCTCCCGGGGAATCGACTATGGCTACACCTTC,CASVSRGIDYGYTF
TRBJ2-5,-,-,TRBV27,TGTGCCAGCAGACGGGATTCCCAAGAGACCCAGTACTTC,CASRRDSQETQYF
TRBJ1-4,-,TRBD1,TRBV5-1,TGCGCCAGCAGCGGCGGACAGGGGGCCGGAGAAAAACTGTTTTTT,CASSGGQGAGEKLFF
TRBJ2-1,once,TRBD2,TRBV5-1,TGCGCCAGCAGCCCTAGCGGGAGGGAACTCAATGAGCAGTTCTTC,CASSPSGRELNEQFF
TRBJ1-5,-,-,TRBV6-1,TGTGCCAGCAGTGAACAGAGCAATCAGCCCCAGCATTTT,CASSEQSNQPQHF
TRBJ2-2,-,TRBD1,TRBV2,TGTGCCAGCAGGGGAACAGGGGGGAACACCGGGGAGCTGTTTTTT,CASRGTGGNTGELFF
TRBJ2-2,-,-,TRBV19,TGTGCCAGTAGTATCGACTTAGGTCCCGGGGAGCTGTTTTTT,CASSIDLGPGELFF